Sequencing of this T cell receptor (beta chain) was carried out in a study of CD8+ T cells in alopecia areata. Study as a whole: Among treated patients, severity was scored by affected scalp area percentage. Study results and limitations: One nonresponder leaves baseline CD8+ expansion's link to response uncertain.

Regarding treatment: oral pan-JAK inhibitor, 5-10 mg twice daily. A word on this clone: Its antigen is undetermined.

RNA was isolated and reverse transcribed to cDNA, the sequencing template. Data came from immunoSEQ multiplex PCR; TCRdb stores just in-frame clones and leaves some out. The sample lists about 200,000 clones, 58% occurring once. CDR1 is SQVTM, CDR2 ANQGSEA, per germline. The CDR3 has 12 amino acids. V was cut by 5 bases and J by 1 base, with 8 bases left in between. The chain combines TRBV29-1 with TRBJ2-5; a weak D match, TRBD1 (5 bases). The input for sequencing was CD4+ T cells sorted from blood, taken at week 24, from a patient treated with tofacitinib. The sequence was collected from a human donor with alopecia areata. Here the CDR3 reads CSVLDSQETQYF. The DNA of the CDR3 is TGCAGCGTTCTCGACAGCCAAGAGACCCAGTACTTC.